Given below is one T cell receptor beta chain in context. Its antigen target is currently unknown. No much larger clone is present one base from it, and per-base qualities are unavailable. Donors were healthy HIV-negative adults with no recently reported acute infections or vaccinations. All donors were Caucasian adults living in Nashville, Tennessee, USA. CD4+ T cells were enriched by magnetic negative selection, after which naive cells were positively selected on CD45RA and the negative fraction was taken as the memory subset. After blood collection by leukapheresis, PBMCs were isolated using Ficoll-Histopaque density gradient centrifugation and then cryopreserved in the vapor phase of liquid nitrogen. Analytical flow cytometry was used to check the purity and quantity of every magnetically sorted T cell population. From each sorted fraction, genomic DNA was isolated and quantified by UV absorbance on a Nanodrop 2000c.

The germline V end is reduced by 0 bases and the J end by 14 bases; junction bases left unmatched: 5. Reading from cysteine to phenylalanine, the CDR3 counts 13 amino acids. Only the CDR3 DNA is retained, 39 bases long and in frame from the first base. CDR1 and CDR2 were assigned from the germline V gene as SGHDN and FVKESK. The sample originates from a study of shared clonotypes between healthy human individuals (dated by TCRdb to the early 2020s). In the study overall: A few men and a couple of women, aged 18 to 49 years, made up the cohort. Leukapheresis yielded between about 0.8 and 9.5 billion PBMCs per donor. To estimate repertoire size and how much clonotypes are shared between individuals, the study performed deep sequencing of blood TCR repertoires from a few healthy adults. To increase sequencing depth and limit assay-specific biases, TCR repertoire library preparation and sequencing were carried out by different laboratories using diverse techniques. For each donor, three plates each were used for CD4 naive and CD4 memory, two plates were used for CD8 naive, and one plate was used for CD8 memory. Broader findings and caveats from the paper: Based on pairwise subsampling, the degree of clonotype sharing among donors was expected to be affected by sequencing depth. Compared with non-shared clonotypes, clonotypes shared by all four sorted-subset donors had higher generation probabilities. Naive subsets generally had larger estimated clonotype richness than memory subsets. Sharing across a handful of donors was observed for approximately 4.6% of naive CD4, under 4% of naive CD8, 2% to 2.5% of memory CD4, and around 0.44% of memory CD8 clonotypes. Even with the large sequencing depth, rarefaction of the sorted-subset datasets indicated that sequencing was incomplete. Sampling was restricted to blood, and TCR repertoires in tissue are likely to differ from TCR repertoires in blood. The genetic and exposure-history diversity represented was limited by the small number of donors.

TCR CDR3 regions were amplified from genomic DNA by multiplex PCR using the deep immunoSEQ assay. Extracted genomic DNA from each cell subset was spread evenly across all wells of several immunoSEQ 96-well plates, with each plate serving as a replicate. For sorted subsets, about 200 ng genomic DNA, equal to about 30,000 T cell genomes, was loaded into each replicate PCR. Purified libraries were measured with a Qubit 3.0 fluorometer, size-checked on a Bioanalyzer 2100, and measured again with the KAPA Library Quantification kit. Every immunoSEQ 96-well plate was sequenced on a separate single-read 150-cycle Illumina NextSeq 550 flow cell. The original methods were these. Because the immunoSEQ output held only junctional sequences and lacked quality scores, the filtering could not match the filtering applied to full-length reads. To assign V/J genes and CDR3, sequences were annotated using PyIR, a Python wrapper for IgBLAST v1.9, with IMGT germline references. Reads were removed for weak V/J assignments (E-value above 1e-6), missing CDR3, stop codons, out-of-frame junctions, or ambiguous translated residues. V3J clonotypes were defined as sequences sharing the same inferred V gene, J gene, and CDR3 amino acid sequence. The percentage overlap between two repertoires was calculated by dividing the number of shared unique clonotypes by the size of the smaller repertoire. Richness of each repertoire was evaluated using RTK rarefaction, the Chao1 estimator, and Recon v2.1 estimates of unobserved clonotypes. OLGA was used to compute generation probabilities for all TCRbeta clonotypes that the gDNA method yielded from a handful of donors. As stored in TCRdb, this immuneACCESS dataset retains in-frame rearrangements with V and J assigned. A fraction of the clones does not appear; measured against another copy, unresolved V genes explain less than half of the discrepancy, and the remainder lacks a known reason. That table gives V, J and clone size, and the DNA gave D and trimming. This sample lists a few hundred thousand clones; 95% to 98% were detected once. Clones ranked in the top ten supply roughly 0.05% of the sample.

The sample comprised naive CD4+ T cells sorted from blood. Read against the paper, the sample's cell subset or site label means: CD45RA+ positively selected. This clonotype was sampled from a woman in her 30s in good health. Recombination connected TRBV14 to TRBJ2-3, and 10 bases in between align with TRBD1. The CDR3 region reads CASSQDRRDRGYF. Here is the DNA: TGTGCCAGCAGCCAAGATCGGCGGGACAGGGGGTATTTT.